What follows are 29 T cell receptor beta chains derived from one specimen sequenced in a study of cytomegalovirus exposure and HLA in healthy donors. Here immunoSEQ multiplex PCR was the method, and the copy in TCRdb shows in-frame clones only, minus some. The sample records 150,000 to 200,000 clones, about 85% being singletons. The sample was PBMCs. These receptors were obtained from a man aged 18 to 35 in good health and CMV-seropositive.

The chain recombines TRBV28 with TRBJ2-6; D uncertain. CDR1 and CDR2 (germline): MDHEN, SYDVKM. This CDR3 contains 15 residues. Trimming removed 1 base at V and 0 bases at J, with 4 bases between. This CDR3 is CASSLFRSGANVLTF. The CDR3 DNA follows: TGTGCCAGCAGTTTATTCCGCTCTGGGGCCAACGTCCTGACTTTC.

The table lists this clone with a few counts. The genes are TRBV10-2 and TRBJ2-1; no reliable D call. Per germline, CDR1 WSHSY and CDR2 SAAADI. The CDR3 is 15 amino acids. The V end lost 6 bases, the J end lost 6 bases, and 18 bases lay between the germline ends. CDR3 bases: TGCGCCAGCAGGGATAGACCGGGTCCCCTCAATGAGCAGTTCTTC. The encoded protein is CASRDRPGPLNEQFF.

This clone showed up just a few times. The chain combines TRBV6-1 with TRBJ1-2, with a weak D call TRBD1 (5 bases). CDR3 size: 13 residues. V lost 4 bases and J lost 8, with 14 bases in between. Looked up from germline, CDR1 is MNHNS and CDR2 is SASEGT. The CDR3 DNA reads as TGTGCCAGCAGTGCATGGGGTTCAGGGGGCTACACCTTC. Translation gives CASSAWGSGGYTF.

This sequence joins TRBV30 and TRBJ1-1, with D possibly matching TRBD1 (6 bases). CDR3 size: 13 residues. Germline V gene sequence: CDR1 GTSNPN, CDR2 SVGIG (reference sequence). Trimming shortened V by 4 bases and J by 4 bases, and 13 bases separated the two germline ends. The CDR3: CAWKGQGITEAFF. CDR3 nucleotide sequence: TGTGCCTGGAAGGGTCAGGGGATCACTGAAGCTTTCTTT.

This clone showed up just once. The chain recombines TRBV9 with TRBJ1-3, with D unclear. Germline V lookup: CDR1 SGDLS, CDR2 YYNGEE. Trimming pared 0 bases from V and 0 bases from J, leaving 7 bases between. The length of the CDR3 is 15 residues. CDR3 sequence: CASSVGAYSGNTIYF. CDR3 sequence (DNA): TGTGCCAGCAGCGTAGGCGCCTACTCTGGAAACACCATATATTTT.

The chain employs TRBV28 and TRBJ2-1; 8 bases line up with TRBD2. Unmatched junction bases numbered 6, after V lost 1 base and J lost 7 bases. CDR3 length: 15 residues. CDR1 and CDR2 from the germline V gene are MDHEN and SYDVKM. CDR3 protein: CASSLSGGAGNEQFF. The DNA of the CDR3 is TGTGCCAGCAGTTTATCCGGGGGGGCCGGTAATGAGCAGTTCTTC. The entire variable domain, with the rest obtained from reference TRBV28 and TRBJ2-1, is as follows: DVKVTQSSRYLVKRTGEKVFLECVQDMDHENMFWYRQDPGLGLRLIYFSYDVKMKEKGDIPEGYSVSREKKERFSLILESASTNQTSMYLCASSLSGGAGNEQFFGPGTRLTVL.

V and J are TRBV27 and TRBJ2-7, with 8 bases that match TRBD1. The ends lost 10 bases at V and 1 base at J; junction bases unmatched: 3. The CDR3 runs to 12 residues. Germline-derived CDR1 and CDR2 are MNHEY and SMNVEV (reference sequence). The CDR3, as DNA: TGTGCCACTGGACAGGGATCCTACGAGCAGTACTTC. Protein sequence: CATGQGSYEQYF.

The chain recombines TRBV6-5 with TRBJ1-5, with D unresolved. V lost 2 bases and J lost 3, with 5 bases in between. Germline assignment: CDR1 MNHEY and CDR2 SVGAGI. The CDR3 consists of 13 residues. CDR3 in amino acids: CASSYGLNQPQHF. CDR3 bases: TGTGCCAGCAGTTACGGGCTCAATCAGCCCCAGCATTTT.

The chain carries TRBV29-1 and TRBJ2-3; no clear D gene. The CDR3 contains 14 residues. With 0 bases removed from V and 0 bases from J, the gap between germline ends came to 7 bases. Germline assignment: CDR1 SQVTM and CDR2 ANQGSEA. The CDR3 loop is CSVEDLGSTDTQYF. The CDR3 DNA reads TGCAGCGTTGAAGATCTAGGAAGCACAGATACGCAGTATTTT.

Only one count was recorded for this clone. V gene TRBV6-6 combines with J gene TRBJ1-5, with 8 positions matching TRBD1. CDR3 length equals 14 residues. Germline loops: CDR1 MNHNY, CDR2 SVGAGI (reference sequence). Trimming took 6 bases from V and 2 from J; bases not matched to a gene: 3. CDR3 bases: TGTGCCAGCAGGCAGGGGGCCGGCAATCAGCCCCAGCATTTT. Protein: CASRQGAGNQPQHF.

The V call is TRBV13, the J call TRBJ1-2; unclear D gene. The CDR3 runs 13 residues. The germline V and J ends were trimmed by 0 bases and 3 bases, with 5 bases remaining between them. CDR1 and CDR2 (germline): PRHDT, FYEKMQ (reference sequence). DNA of the CDR3: TGTGCCAGCAGCTTAGGTACGGACTATGGCTACACCTTC. Protein: CASSLGTDYGYTF.

The rearrangement uses TRBV28 and TRBJ1-2, with D possibly TRBD1 on 5 matching bases. Germline CDR1 and CDR2: MDHEN and SYDVKM. Trimming cost V 2 bases and J 4 bases, with 17 bases left between them. The CDR3 has 16 residues. The chain's CDR3 is CASSLPDRARAYGYTF. Written as DNA, the CDR3 is TGTGCCAGCAGTTTACCCGACCGTGCCAGGGCCTATGGCTACACCTTC.

The chain recombines TRBV4-2 with TRBJ2-1, with 10 nucleotides matching TRBD2. There are 15 residues in the CDR3. The trim removed 2 bases at V and 6 bases at J, leaving 4 bases unmatched. Per the germline V gene, CDR1 is LGHNA and CDR2 is YNFKEQ. The CDR3 is CASSQLGLASNEQFF. The CDR3 DNA is TGTGCCAGCAGCCAATTGGGACTAGCGAGCAATGAGCAGTTCTTC.

A single count supports this clone. The rearrangement joins TRBV19 to TRBJ1-1, with D perhaps matching TRBD1 (5 bases). The CDR3 is made up of 15 amino acids. From germline, CDR1 is LNHDA and CDR2 SQIVND (reference sequence). V was clipped by 0 bases and J by 4 bases, with 12 bases between them. CDR3 sequence: CASSIDLTGGTEAFF. The CDR3 coding sequence is TGTGCCAGTAGTATAGATCTAACGGGGGGCACTGAAGCTTTCTTT.

CDR3 region: CASSPSGQGSNFFANEQYF. CDR3 bases: TGTGCCAGCAGCCCGAGCGGACAGGGTTCTAACTTTTTCGCGAACGAGCAGTACTTC. This rearrangement joins TRBV11-3 to TRBJ2-7, with 8 bases that match TRBD1. J lost 5 bases, V lost 5 bases, and 23 bases had no gene match. The CDR3 has 19 amino acids. The V gene's germline CDR1 is SGHNT and CDR2 YENEEA.

The chain employs TRBV5-1 and TRBJ2-1; 10 bases map to TRBD1. The CDR3 totals 14 residues. Germline loops: CDR1 SGHRS, CDR2 YFSETQ. The ends lost 4 bases at V and 8 bases at J; junction bases unmatched: 6. The CDR3 sequence is CASSPTGTGDEQFF. Here the CDR3 DNA reads TGCGCCAGCAGCCCCACCGGGACAGGGGATGAGCAGTTCTTC.

The chain uses TRBV4-1 and TRBJ2-1; 11 bases fit TRBD2. With V trimmed by 3 bases and J by 15 bases, 19 bases remained unmatched. CDR1 and CDR2 (germline): MGHRA, YSYEKL. This CDR3 is 17 amino acids long. CDR3 in DNA: TGCGCCAGCAGCCAGAGGACGACTAGCGGGGCCCTCCATCACCCGTTCTTC. Translation gives CASSQRTTSGALHHPFF.

Only a few counts were recorded for this clone. The V gene is TRBV5-1, the J gene TRBJ1-2; D is uncertain. V was trimmed by 5 bases and J by 0 bases, leaving 11 bases between them. The CDR3 covers 14 residues. CDR1 is SGHRS and CDR2 is YFSETQ in the germline V gene. The CDR3 nucleotides read TGCGCCAGCAGGGGCACAGTAGCTAACTATGGCTACACCTTC. Its protein product is CASRGTVANYGYTF.

This chain connects TRBV11-2 to TRBJ2-1; 7 nucleotides agree with TRBD1. Germline lookup yields CDR1 SGHAT and CDR2 FQNNGV. The CDR3 contains 17 residues. With 1 base clipped from V and 3 bases from J, the junction kept 9 bases outside the gene matches. The CDR3 loop is CASSLGRQGFSYNEQFF. CDR3 nucleotides: TGTGCCAGCAGCTTAGGTCGACAGGGTTTCAGCTACAATGAGCAGTTCTTC.

The V call is TRBV27, the J call TRBJ2-7; TRBD1 matches 11 bases. This CDR3 has 15 amino acids. Germline CDR1 MNHEY, CDR2 SMNVEV (reference sequence). V lost 0 bases and J lost 4; bases outside the gene matches: 2. CDR3 bases: TGTGCCAGCAGTTTATCCCGGGACAGGGGGTACGAGCAGTACTTC. It specifies CASSLSRDRGYEQYF.

The chain couples TRBV11-2 to TRBJ2-7; TRBD1 is a possible D gene (5 bases). Trimming removed 1 base at V and 0 bases at J, with 7 bases between. The CDR3 spans 14 residues. Germline V lookup: CDR1 SGHAT, CDR2 FQNNGV. DNA for the CDR3: TGTGCCAGCAGCTTAGGACAGCTCTCCTACGAGCAGTACTTC. It codes for CASSLGQLSYEQYF. Full variable domain (remainder filled in from reference TRBV11-2 and TRBJ2-7): EAGVAQSPRYKIIEKRQSVAFWCNPISGHATLYWYQQILGQGPKLLIQFQNNGVVDDSQLPKDRFSAERLKGVDSTLKIQPAKLEDSAVYLCASSLGQLSYEQYFGPGTRLTVT.

V usage is TRBV28 and J usage is TRBJ2-5; 13 bases map to TRBD2. After removal of 7 bases from V and 5 bases from J, the junction contained 7 bases not matched to a gene. This CDR3 is 15 amino acids long. Germline CDR1 is MDHEN and CDR2 is SYDVKM. The CDR3 loop reads CASTLGTSGEETQYF. In nucleotides, the CDR3 is TGTGCCAGCACCCTCGGGACTAGCGGGGAGGAGACCCAGTACTTC.

This chain links TRBV5-1 with TRBJ1-5, with a tentative D call TRBD1 (5 bases). There are 14 residues in the CDR3. Trimming stripped 0 bases from V and 7 bases from J, with 11 bases between. Per germline, CDR1 SGHRS and CDR2 YFSETQ. The CDR3 sequence is CASSLGDAGQPQHF. As DNA, the CDR3 is TGCGCCAGCAGCTTGGGGGACGCGGGGCAGCCCCAGCATTTT.

In the case of this clone: This sample also contains other DNA sequences that code for the same CDR3. The chain joins TRBV28 to TRBJ2-7; 8 bases align to TRBD1. The J segment lost 5 bases and the V segment lost 2 bases, leaving 2 bases of the junction unmatched. Germline V CDR1 and CDR2: MDHEN, SYDVKM. CDR3 length: 13 residues. CDR3 sequence reads: CASSLQGADEQYF. CDR3 bases: TGTGCCAGCAGTTTACAGGGGGCCGACGAGCAGTACTTC.

The chain recombines TRBV28 with TRBJ2-1; 14 bases are a match to TRBD2. V dropped 1 base and J dropped 12; count of bases not matched to a gene: 8. CDR3 size: 16 residues. Germline values: CDR1 MDHEN, CDR2 SYDVKM. For the CDR3, the DNA is TGTGCCAGCAGTTTATCCGGGACTAGCGGGGGCTGGGGGCAGTTCTTC. Its translation is CASSLSGTSGGWGQFF.

The rearrangement links TRBV15 to TRBJ2-7; a possible D gene is TRBD1 (5 bases). Trimming pared 1 base from V and 5 bases from J, leaving 9 bases between. The germline CDR1 and CDR2 sequences are LNHNV and YYDKDF (reference sequence). This CDR3 comprises 13 residues. This CDR3 is CATSRGGRDEQYF. In DNA, the CDR3 is TGTGCCACCAGCAGAGGGGGCCGCGACGAGCAGTACTTC.

The chain uses TRBV28 and TRBJ2-4; a possible D gene is TRBD2 (6 bases). The ends were cut back, 10 bases at V and 0 bases at J, with 10 bases in the middle. The germline CDR1 and CDR2 sequences are MDHEN and SYDVKM. The CDR3 runs to 13 residues. Here the CDR3 DNA reads TGTGCCATTCGCGGGGCAGCCAAAAACATTCAGTACTTC. Translated: CAIRGAAKNIQYF.

The chain links TRBV7-2 to TRBJ1-2, with D perhaps matching TRBD1 (6 bases). With 5 bases removed from V and 6 bases from J, the gap between germline ends came to 13 bases. In germline, CDR1 is SGHTA, CDR2 FQGNSA. This CDR3 is built from 13 residues. The CDR3 sequence is CASSPTGSHGYTF. The DNA for the CDR3 is TGTGCCAGCAGCCCCACAGGGTCGCATGGCTACACCTTC. The whole variable domain, filled in from reference TRBV7-2 and TRBJ1-2, reads GAGVSQSPSNKVTEKGKDVELRCDPISGHTALYWYRQSLGQGLEFLIYFQGNSAPDKSGLPSDRFSAERTGGSVSTLTIQRTQQEDSAVYLCASSPTGSHGYTFGSGTRLTVV.

This clone was counted a few times. Different DNA sequences within this sample yield the same CDR3. V is TRBV2 and J is TRBJ2-7, with 9 bases aligning to TRBD2. In germline, CDR1 is SNHLY, CDR2 FYNNEI. The V gene end was trimmed by 0 bases and the J gene end by 4 bases; junction bases not matched to a gene: 1. This CDR3 has 14 amino acids. The CDR3 nucleotides read TGTGCCAGCAGTGAAGCTAGCGGGAGTTACGAGCAGTACTTC. It translates to CASSEASGSYEQYF. The full variable domain, in which reference TRBV2 and TRBJ2-7 provide the parts outside the CDR3, is EPEVTQTPSHQVTQMGQEVILRCVPISNHLYFYWYRQILGQKVEFLVSFYNNEISEKSEIFDDQFSVERPDGSNFTLKIRSTKLEDSAMYFCASSEASGSYEQYFGPGTRLTVT.